The sequence of this T cell receptor (beta chain) was determined in a study of T cell repertoires in cytomegalovirus infection (dated by TCRdb to the late 2010s). For the wider study: Donor HLA type was relevant to the analysis, as public TCR beta signatures indicated carriage of CMV infection together with the matching HLA type.

Study-wide findings and limitations: Cumulative frequency of public TCR beta family members discriminated carriers of CMV infection plus the relevant HLA type in this cohort and an independent approximately 400-donor cohort. In the ex vivo response, HLA-C-restricted CMV-specific TCR beta clonotypes were dominant, and in two of eight donors the single most frequent clonotype came from this HLA-C-restricted group.

As for this clonotype: Its antigen is unknown. No much larger clone is present one base from it, and per-base qualities are unavailable.

The instrument given in TCRdb is Illumina HiSeq 1500. TCRdb redid the processing of the public reads, applying fastp at Q25 and MiXCR, and retained in-frame beta chains. A single entry per CDR3 protein holds the most common genes and DNA from its merged rows. The sample table shows under 800,000 distinct CDR3 sequences, and 24% are seen once. Jointly, the top ten make up less than 10% of the sample. Counted from cysteine to phenylalanine, this CDR3 has 13 amino acids. The DNA shown is the 39-base CDR3, in frame from base 1. V and J lose 4 bases and 5 bases, and a span of 12 bases separates them. The germline V gene (reference sequence) gives CDR1 as LGHDT and CDR2 as YNNKEL.

The rearranged segments are TRBV3-1 and TRBJ2-7; the D region is possibly TRBD1 or TRBD2, each matching across 5 bases. The sample comprised CD8+ T cells from PBMCs. This TCR came from a human donor in good health (CMV status not recorded). Some clones in this sample may be carry-over from other donors' samples. CDR3 sequence: CASSPNGAHEQYF. The nucleotides are TGTGCCAGCAGCCCAAACGGGGCCCACGAGCAGTACTTC.